This entry lists 17 T cell receptor beta chains sequenced from one sample in a study of response to subunit inactivated influenza vaccine. TCRdb reprocessed the RT-PCR reads via MiXCR and lists one record per CDR3 protein. The sample lists roughly 500,000 distinct CDR3 sequences; approximately 16% were seen once. This material consisted of CD4+ T cells sorted from PBMCs, taken roughly 24 months after vaccination. The source is a man between 50 and 70 years old who received an inactivated influenza vaccine.

This clonotype was observed a few times. The chain joins TRBV7-2 to TRBJ2-7; tentative D call: TRBD1 (8 bases). The CDR3 spans 16 residues. Germline V gene lookup returns CDR1 SGHTA and CDR2 FQGNSA. V was shortened by 5 bases and J by 2 bases, with 19 bases between the two germline ends. The CDR3 loop reads CASSPQAGQVPYEQYF. The CDR3, as DNA: TGTGCCAGCAGCCCACAAGCGGGACAGGTTCCCTACGAGCAGTACTTC.

This clonotype was detected a few times. This chain joins TRBV2 and TRBJ2-7; no clear D gene. Trimming removed 6 bases at V and 0 bases at J, with 9 bases between. The CDR3 is 13 residues long. Germline CDR1 SNHLY, CDR2 FYNNEI. CDR3 loop: CASRRAPSYEQYF. In nucleotides, the CDR3 is TGTGCCAGCAGAAGGGCTCCCTCCTACGAGCAGTACTTC.

The chain combines TRBV5-1 with TRBJ2-1, with D perhaps TRBD1 (6 bases). Germline V lookup: CDR1 SGHRS, CDR2 YFSETQ. The length of the CDR3 is 16 residues. V dropped 2 bases and J dropped 5 bases, with 17 bases sitting between them. The CDR3 loop is CASSLQGPGIDNEQFF. The CDR3 nucleotides are TGCGCCAGCAGCTTACAGGGACCGGGGATAGACAATGAGCAGTTCTTC.

This clonotype occurred a few times. This chain joins TRBV7-7 and TRBJ2-2, with 8 bases fitting TRBD1. Trimming removed 5 bases from V and 8 bases from J; junction bases left unmatched: 7. The CDR3 is 14 amino acids. Germline V gene sequence: CDR1 SSHAT, CDR2 FNYEAQ (reference sequence). The CDR3 DNA is TGTGCCAGCAGCCAGGGACAGGCCGCAGGGGAGCTGTTTTTT. This encodes CASSQGQAAGELFF. Complete variable domain (other parts from reference TRBV7-7 and TRBJ2-2): GAGVSQSPRYKVTKRGQDVTLRCDPISSHATLYWYQQALGQGPEFLTYFNYEAQPDKSGLPSDRFSAERPEGSISTLTIQRTEQRDSAMYRCASSQGQAAGELFFGEGSRLTVL.

This sequence joins TRBV20-1 and TRBJ2-3; unclear D gene. Trimming stripped 5 bases from V and 0 bases from J, with 12 bases between. Per the germline V gene, CDR1 is DFQATT and CDR2 is SNEGSKA (reference sequence). The CDR3 spans 14 residues. The DNA of the CDR3 is TGCAGTGCTCAGACCACCCGAAGCACAGATACGCAGTATTTT. As protein: CSAQTTRSTDTQYF.

A few counts support this clonotype. This chain uses TRBV20-1 with TRBJ2-5, with no clear D. Germline values: CDR1 DFQATT, CDR2 SNEGSKA (reference sequence). V lost 3 bases, J lost 1 base, and 6 bases lay in between. The CDR3 sequence is 12 residues long. CDR3 sequence (DNA): TGCAGTGCTAGCCCCAGCCAAGAGACCCAGTACTTC. As protein: CSASPSQETQYF.

This clonotype has only one observation. In nucleotides, the CDR3 is TGTGCCAGCAGTCCACCTATCGGGGGTTATCCCGGGGAGCTGTTTTTT. Translating it yields CASSPPIGGYPGELFF. The V and J genes are TRBV12-3 or TRBV12-4 and TRBJ2-2, with D perhaps TRBD2 (6 bases). V lost 5 bases, J lost 6 bases, and 19 bases lay in between. This CDR3 comprises 16 residues.

This clonotype was counted only a few times. V is TRBV19 and J is TRBJ2-5; D is unresolved. The germline V and J ends were trimmed by 5 bases and 3 bases, with 13 bases remaining between them. Germline V lookup: CDR1 LNHDA, CDR2 SQIVND (reference sequence). CDR3 size: 14 residues. The CDR3 DNA follows: TGTGCCAGTAGTCTTTGGCTGGGGAAAGAGACCCAGTACTTC. Protein product: CASSLWLGKETQYF.

This clonotype was seen many times. J is TRBJ1-2 and V is TRBV5-8, with TRBD1 matching over 7 bases. The CDR3 is 16 amino acids. Trimming at V came to 4 bases and at J to 8 bases, leaving 17 bases not matched to a gene. Germline lookup yields CDR1 SGHTS and CDR2 YDEGEE. The CDR3 loop is CASSVTTGTVVRGYTF. The DNA for the CDR3 is TGTGCCAGCAGCGTAACAACCGGGACAGTCGTCCGCGGCTACACCTTC.

This chain joins TRBV5-1 and TRBJ2-3; a possible D gene is TRBD2 (6 bases). CDR1 is SGHRS and CDR2 is YFSETQ in the germline V gene. The CDR3 loop spans 15 amino acids. Trimming removed 1 base from V and 3 bases from J, with 12 bases in between. CDR3 loop: CASSLQRAGTDTQYF. The CDR3 DNA is TGCGCCAGCAGCTTGCAAAGGGCGGGAACAGATACGCAGTATTTT. Full variable domain (rest looked up from reference TRBV5-1 and TRBJ2-3): KAGVTQTPRYLIKTRGQQVTLSCSPISGHRSVSWYQQTPGQGLQFLFEYFSETQRNKGNFPGRFSGRQFSNSRSEMNVSTLELGDSALYLCASSLQRAGTDTQYFGPGTRLTVL.

The J gene is TRBJ2-5, the V gene TRBV5-1; TRBD2 agrees at 10 bases. Looked up from germline, CDR1 is SGHRS and CDR2 is YFSETQ. This CDR3 is 15 amino acids long. V lost 4 bases and J lost 4; bases outside the gene matches: 7. The CDR3 DNA follows: TGCGCCAGCAGCCGTACTAGCGGGGAGGGAGAGACCCAGTACTTC. Its protein is CASSRTSGEGETQYF.

This clonotype has at least ten counts. V is TRBV3-1 and J is TRBJ1-2; D ambiguous. The V end lost 0 bases, the J end lost 1 base, and 9 bases lay between the germline ends. This CDR3 spans 15 amino acids. Germline assignment: CDR1 LGHDT and CDR2 YNNKEL (reference sequence). CDR3 bases: TGTGCCAGCAGCCAAGATCTGCACAGTAACTATGGCTACACCTTC. Residues: CASSQDLHSNYGYTF.

This clonotype was found a few times. The genes are TRBV18 and TRBJ2-4; 10 bases are a match to TRBD1. The V and J ends lost 2 bases and 6 bases, in that order; junction bases with no gene match: 1. The CDR3 extends over 14 amino acids. CDR1 is KGHSH and CDR2 is LQKENI in the germline V gene. The CDR3 here is CASSPRDRGNIQYF. The CDR3 DNA reads TGTGCCAGCTCACCAAGGGACAGGGGAAACATTCAGTACTTC. The entire variable domain, with the rest obtained from reference TRBV18 and TRBJ2-4, is as follows: NAGVMQNPRHLVRRRGQEARLRCSPMKGHSHVYWYRQLPEEGLKFMVYLQKENIIDESGMPKERFSAEFPKEGPSILRIQQVVRGDSAAYFCASSPRDRGNIQYFGAGTRLSVL.

The chain joins TRBV7-2 to TRBJ2-7; D is perhaps TRBD1 or TRBD2 (5 bases each). CDR1 is SGHTA, CDR2 FQGNSA, per germline. The CDR3 runs 14 residues. Deletions cut 5 bases from V and 7 bases from J, with 18 bases between. Here the CDR3 reads CASSPGLFLGEQYF. Written as DNA, the CDR3 is TGTGCCAGCAGCCCGGGGCTTTTTTTAGGGGAGCAGTACTTC.

In this sample, this clonotype turned up a few times. The V and J genes are TRBV5-1 and TRBJ2-7; 7 bases fit TRBD1. CDR3 length equals 15 residues. Germline CDR1 and CDR2: SGHRS and YFSETQ. The V gene end was trimmed by 6 bases and the J gene end by 2 bases; junction bases not matched to a gene: 11. The CDR3 DNA follows: TGCGCCAGCACCTTCGGACAGGCGAAGCCCTACGAGCAGTACTTC. Its protein product is CASTFGQAKPYEQYF.

This clonotype was detected only a few times. The chain couples TRBV14 to TRBJ2-3; D gene uncertain. The V gene lost 4 bases and the J gene lost 0 bases, with 14 bases spanning the gap. This CDR3 is built from 16 residues. CDR1 and CDR2 (germline): SGHDN, FVKESK. The CDR3 reads CASSPWMLPSTDTQYF. CDR3 nucleotides: TGTGCCAGCAGCCCGTGGATGCTGCCTAGCACAGATACGCAGTATTTT.

This clonotype came up many times. The chain combines TRBV6-2 or TRBV6-3 with TRBJ2-7; D is uncertain. CDR1 and CDR2 (germline): MNHEY, SVGEGT. Trimming stripped 7 bases from V and 0 bases from J, with 13 bases between. The CDR3 sequence is 14 residues long. The DNA of the CDR3 is TGTGCCAGCAACCGCGGAGAAATCTCCTACGAGCAGTACTTC. Its translation is CASNRGEISYEQYF.